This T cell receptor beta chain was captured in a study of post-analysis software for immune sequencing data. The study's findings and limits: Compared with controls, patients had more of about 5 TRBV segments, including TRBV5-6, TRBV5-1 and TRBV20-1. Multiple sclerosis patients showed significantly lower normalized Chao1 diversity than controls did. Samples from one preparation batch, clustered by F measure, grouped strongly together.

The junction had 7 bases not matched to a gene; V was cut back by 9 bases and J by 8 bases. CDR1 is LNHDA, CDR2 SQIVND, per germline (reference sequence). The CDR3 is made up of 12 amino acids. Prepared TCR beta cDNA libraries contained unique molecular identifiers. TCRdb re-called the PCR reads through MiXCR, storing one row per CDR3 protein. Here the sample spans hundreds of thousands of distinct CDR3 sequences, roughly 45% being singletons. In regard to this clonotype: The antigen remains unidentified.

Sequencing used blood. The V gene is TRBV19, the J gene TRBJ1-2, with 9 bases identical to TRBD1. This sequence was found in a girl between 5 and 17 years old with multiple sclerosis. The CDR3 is CARQGATCGYTF. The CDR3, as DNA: TGTGCCAGACAGGGGGCCACTTGCGGCTACACCTTC.